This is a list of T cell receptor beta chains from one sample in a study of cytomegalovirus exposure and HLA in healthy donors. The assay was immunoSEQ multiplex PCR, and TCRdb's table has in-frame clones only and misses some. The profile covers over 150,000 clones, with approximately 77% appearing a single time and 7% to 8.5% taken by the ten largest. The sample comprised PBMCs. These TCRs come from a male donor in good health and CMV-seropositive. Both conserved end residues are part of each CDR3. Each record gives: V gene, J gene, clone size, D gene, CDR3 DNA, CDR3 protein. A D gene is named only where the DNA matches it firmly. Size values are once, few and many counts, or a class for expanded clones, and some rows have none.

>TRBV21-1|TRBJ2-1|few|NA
TGTGCCAGCAGCAAAGCTACTGGCTACAATGAGCAGTTCTTC
CASSKATGYNEQFF
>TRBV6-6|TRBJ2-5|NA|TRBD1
TGTGCCAGCAGTAACAGGGGATTCCAAGAGACCCAGTACTTC
CASSNRGFQETQYF
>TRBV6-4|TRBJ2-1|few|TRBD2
TGTGCCAGCAGTATAGGCGGGGGGGCCTACAATGAGCAGTTCTTC
CASSIGGGAYNEQFF
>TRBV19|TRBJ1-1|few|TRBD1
TGTGCCAGTAGTCCCAGGACAGGGGGCATAACTGAAGCTTTCTTT
CASSPRTGGITEAFF
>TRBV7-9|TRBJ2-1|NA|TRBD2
TGTGCCAGCAGCCCATGGGGGACTAGCGGGGGGGCCCATGAGCAGTTCTTC
CASSPWGTSGGAHEQFF
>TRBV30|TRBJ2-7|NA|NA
TGTGCCTGGACAAGGAGGTGGGGTGACGAGCAGTACTTC
CAWTRRWGDEQYF
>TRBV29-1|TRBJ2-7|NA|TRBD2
TGCAGCGTGGCGGGGTTGGGACTAGCGGGGGTCGAGCAGTACTTC
CSVAGLGLAGVEQYF
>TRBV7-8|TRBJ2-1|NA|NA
TGTGCCAGCAGCCTAGATACGGCGGTTAGATACAATGAGCAGTTCTTC
CASSLDTAVRYNEQFF
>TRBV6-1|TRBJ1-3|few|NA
TGTGCCAGCAGTGCGACAGGAGGAAACACCATATATTTT
CASSATGGNTIYF
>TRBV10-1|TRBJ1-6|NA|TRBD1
TGCGCCAGCAGTCCCTGGACAGGCGACTTCCACTTT
CASSPWTGDFHF
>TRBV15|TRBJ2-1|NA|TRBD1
TGTGCCACCAGCAGAGGCCGACAGGGGACTTTTTATGAGCAGTTCTTC
CATSRGRQGTFYEQFF
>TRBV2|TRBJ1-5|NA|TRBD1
TGTGCCAGCAGTGTTGGGACAGCCAATCAGCCCCAGCATTTT
CASSVGTANQPQHF
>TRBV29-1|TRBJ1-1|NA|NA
TGCAGCGTTCAGGGGAGTACTGAAGCTTTCTTT
CSVQGSTEAFF
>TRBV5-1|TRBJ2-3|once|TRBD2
TGCGCCAGCAGCGCCCCTCCTAGCGGGGGGGCTAGCACAGATACGCAGTATTTT
CASSAPPSGGASTDTQYF
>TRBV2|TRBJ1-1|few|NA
TGTGCCAGCAGGCCCGACAGGAACACTGAAGCTTTCTTT
CASRPDRNTEAFF
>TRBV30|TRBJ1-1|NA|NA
TGTGCCTGGAGTGTGGAGAGGAATGAAGCTTTCTTT
CAWSVERNEAFF
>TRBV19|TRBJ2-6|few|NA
TGTGCCAGTAGCCCTACAGGGCGCCCCACTGGGGCCAACGTCCTGACTTTC
CASSPTGRPTGANVLTF
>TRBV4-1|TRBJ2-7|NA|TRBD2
TGCGCCAGCAGCCAGACTAGCGGGAGCTTATACGAGCAGTACTTC
CASSQTSGSLYEQYF
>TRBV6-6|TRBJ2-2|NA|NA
TGTGCCAGCAGTTCCCTCGGGGTTGGTAATGCCGGGGAGCTGTTTTTT
CASSSLGVGNAGELFF
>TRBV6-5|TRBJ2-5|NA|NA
TGTGCCAGCAGGCGACACAGCTCCCAAGAGACCCAGTACTTC
CASRRHSSQETQYF
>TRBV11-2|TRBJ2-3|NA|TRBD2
TGTGCCAGCAGCTCGTCCCTAAGCGGGGGTTCAGATACGCAGTATTTT
CASSSSLSGGSDTQYF
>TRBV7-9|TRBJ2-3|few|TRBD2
TGTGCCAGCAGCCCCCTCGCAGCGGGGAAGAGTCATACGCAGTATTTT
CASSPLAAGKSHTQYF
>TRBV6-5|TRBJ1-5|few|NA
TGTGCCAGCAGTTACGACGGAGGGCAGCCCCAGCATTTT
CASSYDGGQPQHF
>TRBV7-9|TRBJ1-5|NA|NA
TGTGCCAGCGCCCGGGGGGAAGGAAGCAATCAGCCCCAGCATTTT
CASARGEGSNQPQHF
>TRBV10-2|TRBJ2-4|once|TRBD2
TGCGCCAGCAGTAGCGGGGGAGTAGCCAAAAACATTCAGTACTTC
CASSSGGVAKNIQYF
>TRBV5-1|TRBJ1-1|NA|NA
TGCGCCAGCAGCGCACAGGGTGGCACTGAAGCTTTCTTT
CASSAQGGTEAFF
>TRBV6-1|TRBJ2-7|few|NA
TGTGCCAGCAGTGCAGGTGACAGGCTCTACGAGCAGTACTTC
CASSAGDRLYEQYF
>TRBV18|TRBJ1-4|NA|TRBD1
TGTGCCAGCTCCCCGACAGGGGGCGAAAAACTGTTTTTT
CASSPTGGEKLFF
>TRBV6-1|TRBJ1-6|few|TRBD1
TGTGCCAGCACCCTCACCGGGACAGGGGGTTCACCCCTCCACTTT
CASTLTGTGGSPLHF
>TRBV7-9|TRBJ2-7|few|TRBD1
TGTGCCAGCAGCTCCGGGACAGGGGCCTACGAGCAGTACTTC
CASSSGTGAYEQYF
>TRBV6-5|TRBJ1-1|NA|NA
TGTGCCAGCAGTTACTCGAGTACGGCGGGCACTGAAGCTTTCTTT
CASSYSSTAGTEAFF
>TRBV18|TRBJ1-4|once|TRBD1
TGTGCCAGCTCACCCGACAGGGGGGCTAATGAAAAACTGTTTTTT
CASSPDRGANEKLFF
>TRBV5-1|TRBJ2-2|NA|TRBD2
TGCGCCAGCAGCCTCCCGCCGCCTAGCGGGGCGAACACCGGGGAGCTGTTTTTT
CASSLPPPSGANTGELFF
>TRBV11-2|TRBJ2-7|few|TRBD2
TGTGCCAGCAGAACTAGCGGGGGCTACGAGCAGTACTTC
CASRTSGGYEQYF
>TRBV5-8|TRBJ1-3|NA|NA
TGTGCCAGCAGCTTGGTCCCCTCCGGAAACACCATATATTTT
CASSLVPSGNTIYF
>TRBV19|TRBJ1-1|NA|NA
TGTGCCAGTAGAAGACAAAACATGAACACTGAAGCTTTCTTT
CASRRQNMNTEAFF
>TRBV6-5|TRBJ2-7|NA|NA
TGTGCCAGCGGCGAGGGGGCCTACGAGCAGTACTTC
CASGEGAYEQYF
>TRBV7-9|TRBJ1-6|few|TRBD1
TGTGCCAGTCAGACAGGGGCAATGGATTCACCCCTCCACTTT
CASQTGAMDSPLHF